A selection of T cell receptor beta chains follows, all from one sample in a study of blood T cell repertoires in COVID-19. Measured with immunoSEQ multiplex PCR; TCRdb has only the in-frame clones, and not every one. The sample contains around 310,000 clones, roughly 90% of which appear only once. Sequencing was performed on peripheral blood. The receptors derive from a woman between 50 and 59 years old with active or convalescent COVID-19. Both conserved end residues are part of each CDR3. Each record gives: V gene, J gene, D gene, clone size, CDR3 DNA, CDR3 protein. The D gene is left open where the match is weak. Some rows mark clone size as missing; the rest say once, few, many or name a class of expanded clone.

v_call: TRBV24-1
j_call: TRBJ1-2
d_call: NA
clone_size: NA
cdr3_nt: TGTGCCAAACAGGGCTACACCTTC
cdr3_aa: CAKQGYTF

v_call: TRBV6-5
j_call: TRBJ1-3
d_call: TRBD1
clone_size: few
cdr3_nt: TGTGCCAGCAGCCGACAGGGAGTTGGAAACACCATATATTTT
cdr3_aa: CASSRQGVGNTIYF

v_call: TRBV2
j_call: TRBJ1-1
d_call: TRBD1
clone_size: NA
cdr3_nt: TGTGCCAGCAGTGAAGGTGGGACAGGAGTGAACACTGAAGCTTTCTTT
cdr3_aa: CASSEGGTGVNTEAFF

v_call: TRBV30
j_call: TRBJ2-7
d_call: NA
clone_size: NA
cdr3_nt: TGTGCCTGGAGTAGGAGAACCGAGCAGTACTTC
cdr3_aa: CAWSRRTEQYF

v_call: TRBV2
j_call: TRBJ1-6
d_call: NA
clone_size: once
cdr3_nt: TGTGCCAGCAGGGCGGGGGACACCTATAATTCACCCCTCCACTTT
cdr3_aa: CASRAGDTYNSPLHF

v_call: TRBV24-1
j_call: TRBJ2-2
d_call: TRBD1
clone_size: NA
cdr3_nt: TGTGCCACCAGTGACGCCGGGACAGCCACCGGGGAGCTGTTTTTT
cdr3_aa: CATSDAGTATGELFF

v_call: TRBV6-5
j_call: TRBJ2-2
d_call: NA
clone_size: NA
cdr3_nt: TGTGCCAGCAGTACCGGGGTCACCGGGGAGCTGTTTTTT
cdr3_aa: CASSTGVTGELFF

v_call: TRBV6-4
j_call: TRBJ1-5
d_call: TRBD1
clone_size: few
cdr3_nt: TGTGCCAGCTGCCGACAGGGGGCTCTCGACCTCTATTATAGCAATCAGCCCCAGCATTTT
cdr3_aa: CASCRQGALDLYYSNQPQHF

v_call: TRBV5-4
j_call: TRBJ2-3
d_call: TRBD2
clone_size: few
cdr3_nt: TGTGCCAGCAGCTTGGTAGTACTAGCGGGGGGGAGCACAGATACGCAGTATTTT
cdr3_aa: CASSLVVLAGGSTDTQYF

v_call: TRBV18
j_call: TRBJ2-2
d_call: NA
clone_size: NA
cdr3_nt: TGTGCCAGCTCATTCGGGGGTTCCGGGGAGCTGTTTTTT
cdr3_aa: CASSFGGSGELFF

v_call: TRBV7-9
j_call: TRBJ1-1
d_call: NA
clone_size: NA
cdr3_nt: TGTGCCAGCAGCCCACAACAGAAGAACACTGAAGCTTTCTTT
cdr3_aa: CASSPQQKNTEAFF

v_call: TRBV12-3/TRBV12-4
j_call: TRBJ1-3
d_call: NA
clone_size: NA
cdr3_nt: TGTGCCAGCGGTTCAAACTCTGGAAACACCATATATTTT
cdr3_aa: CASGSNSGNTIYF

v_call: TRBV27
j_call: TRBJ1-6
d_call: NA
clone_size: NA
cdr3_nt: TGTGCCAGCAGTTTCTCAGGGTACTATAATTCACCCCTCCACTTT
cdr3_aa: CASSFSGYYNSPLHF

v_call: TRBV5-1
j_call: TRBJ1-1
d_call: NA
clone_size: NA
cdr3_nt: TGCGCCAGCAGCTTAGACAGAGTGATGAACACTGAAGCTTTCTTT
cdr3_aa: CASSLDRVMNTEAFF

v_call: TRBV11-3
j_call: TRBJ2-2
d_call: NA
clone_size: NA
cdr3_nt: TGTGCCAGCAGCTTATATCGGGGGAACACCGGGGAGCTGTTTTTT
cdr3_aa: CASSLYRGNTGELFF

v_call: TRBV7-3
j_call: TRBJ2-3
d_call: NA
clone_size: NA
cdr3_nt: TGTGCCAGCAGCTTAACAGGCGTTAGCCCAGATACGCAGTATTTT
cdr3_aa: CASSLTGVSPDTQYF

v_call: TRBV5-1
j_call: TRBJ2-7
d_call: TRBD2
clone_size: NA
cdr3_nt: TGCGCCAGCAGCTGCGGGACTAGCGGGATCTACGAGCAGTACTTC
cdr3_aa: CASSCGTSGIYEQYF

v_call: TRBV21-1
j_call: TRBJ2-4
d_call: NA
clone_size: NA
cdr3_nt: TGTGCCAGCAGCCCCCAGGGCTGGGGAGCCAAAAACATTCAGTACTTC
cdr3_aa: CASSPQGWGAKNIQYF

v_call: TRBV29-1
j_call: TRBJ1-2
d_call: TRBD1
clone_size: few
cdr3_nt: TGCAGCGTTGAAAAACAGGGGGGAAGAGGCTACACCTTC
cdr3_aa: CSVEKQGGRGYTF

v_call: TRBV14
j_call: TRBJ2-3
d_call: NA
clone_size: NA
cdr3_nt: TGTGCCAGCAGCCCGAAGATTTTGGGGCCCACAGATACGCAGTATTTT
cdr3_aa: CASSPKILGPTDTQYF

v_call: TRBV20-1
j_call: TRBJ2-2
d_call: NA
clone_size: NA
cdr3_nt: TGCAGTGCTAGTCCGCGCTTGAACACCGGGGAGCTGTTTTTT
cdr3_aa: CSASPRLNTGELFF

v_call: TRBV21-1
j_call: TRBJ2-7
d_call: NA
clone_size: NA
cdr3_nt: TGTGCCAGCAGCAAAGCGGGAGGACGGACCCCCTACGAGCAGTACTTC
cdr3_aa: CASSKAGGRTPYEQYF

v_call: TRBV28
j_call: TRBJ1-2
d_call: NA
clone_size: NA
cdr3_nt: TGTGCCAGCAGTAGAGGGAAGGTTAACTATGGCTACACCTTC
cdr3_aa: CASSRGKVNYGYTF

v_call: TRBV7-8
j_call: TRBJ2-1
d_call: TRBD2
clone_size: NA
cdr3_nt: TGTGCCAGCAGCTTAGCGGGGACTAGCGGGAGGGCCATAAGCTCCTACAATGAGCAGTTCTTC
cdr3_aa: CASSLAGTSGRAISSYNEQFF